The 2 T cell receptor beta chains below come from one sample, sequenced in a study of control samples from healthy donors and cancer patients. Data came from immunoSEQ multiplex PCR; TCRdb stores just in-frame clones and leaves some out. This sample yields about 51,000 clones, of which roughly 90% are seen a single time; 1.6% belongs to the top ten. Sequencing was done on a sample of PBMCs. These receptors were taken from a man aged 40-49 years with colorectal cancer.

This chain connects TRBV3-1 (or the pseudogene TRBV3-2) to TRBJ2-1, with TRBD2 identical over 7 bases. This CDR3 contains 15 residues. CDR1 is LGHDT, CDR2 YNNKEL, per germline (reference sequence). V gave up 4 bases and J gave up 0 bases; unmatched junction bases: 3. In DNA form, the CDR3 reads TGTGCCAGCAGCCCGGGGAGGGGCTCCTACAATGAGCAGTTCTTC. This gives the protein CASSPGRGSYNEQFF.

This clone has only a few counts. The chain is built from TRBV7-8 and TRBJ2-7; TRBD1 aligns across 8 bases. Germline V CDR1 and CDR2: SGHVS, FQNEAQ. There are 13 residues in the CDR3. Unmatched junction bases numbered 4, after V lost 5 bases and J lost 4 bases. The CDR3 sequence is CASSVGQAYEQYF. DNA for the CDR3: TGTGCCAGCAGCGTGGGACAGGCTTACGAGCAGTACTTC.